This TCR beta chain was captured by sequencing in a study of cytomegalovirus exposure and HLA in healthy donors. This clone was counted ten times or more. This PCR relied on a set of 60 Vbeta primers and 13 Jbeta primers. The repertoire was sequenced with immunoSEQ multiplex PCR; TCRdb's copy has only in-frame clones and lacks some. This sample has a few hundred thousand clones, with approximately 85% found just once. Germline CDR1 reads LNHDA; CDR2 reads SQIVND (reference sequence). This CDR3 comprises 14 residues. Unmatched junction bases numbered 4, after V lost 4 bases and J lost 4 bases. The sample consisted of PBMCs. The rearrangement joins TRBV19 to TRBJ1-5, with 7 bases matching TRBD1. The origin of this receptor is a woman aged 40 to 49 in good health and CMV-seropositive. CDR3 amino acids: CASSTTGENQPQHF. The CDR3 DNA reads TGTGCCAGTAGTACAACAGGGGAAAATCAGCCCCAGCATTTT. The variable domain in full, with the rest retrieved from reference TRBV19 and TRBJ1-5, is DGGITQSPKYLFRKEGQNVTLSCEQNLNHDAMYWYRQDPGQGLRLIYYSQIVNDFQKGDIAEGYSVSREKKESFPLTVTSAQKNPTAFYLCASSTTGENQPQHFGDGTRLSIL.